Listed here are 24 T cell receptor beta chains from one sample, sequenced in a study of early T cells in non-severe SARS-CoV-2 infection. TCRdb re-derived calls from the 5' RACE reads in MiXCR, one entry per CDR3 protein. The table includes approximately 80,000 distinct CDR3 sequences, approximately 11% detected once. This sample comprised whole blood, obtained at baseline. Receptors were obtained from an adult who was a healthcare worker with PCR-confirmed SARS-CoV-2 infection or an uninfected control (not recorded which).

J is TRBJ1-6 and V is TRBV6-5, with 7 positions matching TRBD1. With V trimmed by 7 bases and J by 6 bases, 9 bases remained unmatched. The CDR3 sequence is 15 residues long. Germline CDR1 is MNHEY and CDR2 is SVGAGI. The CDR3 nucleotides read TGTGCCAGCACCGCTTTAGGGACAGCTAATTCACCCCTCCACTTT. This gives the protein CASTALGTANSPLHF.

This clonotype was seen only a few times. V gene TRBV28 combines with J gene TRBJ2-3, with TRBD1 as a possible D gene (5 bases). The germline gives CDR1 MDHEN, CDR2 SYDVKM. V was clipped by 3 bases and J by 4 bases, with 8 bases between them. The CDR3 covers 13 residues. In DNA, the CDR3 is TGTGCCAGCAGTTTCGCAGGGCCAGATACGCAGTATTTT. It yields the protein CASSFAGPDTQYF.

This clonotype was seen only a few times. J is TRBJ2-7 and V is TRBV10-3, with 7 bases that match TRBD2. V shed 4 bases and J 2 bases; nucleotides not matched to a gene: 5. The CDR3 has 14 residues. Germline CDR1 ENHRY, CDR2 SYGVKD. The CDR3 sequence is CAISAGGTAYEQYF. CDR3 DNA: TGTGCCATCAGTGCGGGGGGAACAGCCTACGAGCAGTACTTC.

This clonotype was counted at least ten times. The CDR3 here is CASSLVQGGNQPQHF. The CDR3 nucleotides read TGTGCCAGCAGCTTGGTACAGGGCGGCAATCAGCCCCAGCATTTT. The gene calls are TRBV5-5 and TRBJ1-5; D might be TRBD1 (6 bases). Per germline, CDR1 SGHKS and CDR2 YYEKEE (reference sequence). The CDR3 sequence is 15 residues long. Trimming stripped 0 bases from V and 2 bases from J, with 9 bases between.

This clonotype has only a few counts. The CDR3 spells CSAPPPQGTKGGYTF. The CDR3 DNA sequence: TGCAGTGCTCCACCACCACAGGGGACAAAGGGAGGCTACACCTTC. The V gene is TRBV20-1, the J gene TRBJ1-2; 7 positions match TRBD1. V lost 5 bases, J lost 8 bases, and 17 bases stayed unmatched. Germline V gene data show CDR1 as DFQATT and CDR2 as SNEGSKA (reference sequence). The CDR3 is 15 amino acids.

The DNA for the CDR3 is TGTGCCAGCAGTTACAGGCAGAATCAGCCCCAGCATTTT. Translating gives CASSYRQNQPQHF. This chain connects TRBV6-5 to TRBJ1-5, with unresolved D. The V and J ends lost 2 bases and 4 bases respectively, with 6 bases between them. The CDR3 contains 13 residues. The germline V gene has CDR1 MNHEY and CDR2 SVGAGI.

The sample holds a few counts of this clonotype. The V call is TRBV9, the J call TRBJ1-2; D may be TRBD1 (5 bases). Trimming left V 4 bases short and J 4 bases short, with 17 bases between. This CDR3 contains 15 residues. Germline loops: CDR1 SGDLS, CDR2 YYNGEE. The DNA for the CDR3 is TGTGCCAGCAGCCATGAAGGGGAGTTAACCTATGGCTACACCTTC. Its translation: CASSHEGELTYGYTF.

This clonotype showed up many times. The rearrangement links TRBV6-1 to TRBJ2-3; TRBD1 matches 11 bases. Per germline, CDR1 MNHNS and CDR2 SASEGT. The ends lost 6 bases at V and 4 bases at J; junction bases unmatched: 3. The CDR3 is made up of 14 amino acids. In nucleotides, the CDR3 is TGTGCCAGCAGCGCGGGACAGGGGGCAGATACGCAGTATTTT. This codes for CASSAGQGADTQYF.

The V gene is TRBV2, the J gene TRBJ2-1, with TRBD1 identical over 9 bases. Germline loops: CDR1 SNHLY, CDR2 FYNNEI. Trimming removed 5 bases from V and 7 bases from J; junction bases left unmatched: 9. This CDR3 is built from 15 residues. In DNA form, the CDR3 reads TGTGCCAGCAGTCCCGCGGGACAGGGTGGAAATGAGCAGTTCTTC. Protein: CASSPAGQGGNEQFF.

The sample holds a few counts of this clonotype. The chain is built from TRBV5-1 and TRBJ2-3, with 9 bases fitting TRBD1. The CDR3 totals 19 residues. Germline trimming cut 5 bases from V and 6 bases from J; bases unmatched to any gene: 22. Germline loops: CDR1 SGHRS, CDR2 YFSETQ. CDR3 sequence (DNA): TGCGCCAGCAGAGGGAGGACAGGGGAACCTGGAAGCTTCGTGGATACGCAGTATTTT. Encoded protein: CASRGRTGEPGSFVDTQYF.

The V call is TRBV12-3 or TRBV12-4, the J call TRBJ1-5, with a tentative D call TRBD1 (6 bases). Trimming removed 5 bases at V and 2 bases at J, with 13 bases between. There are 15 residues in the CDR3. In DNA form, the CDR3 reads TGTGCCAGCAGTCCACAGGGAGGCCGCAATCAGCCCCAGCATTTT. Its translation: CASSPQGGRNQPQHF.

This clonotype was seen ten or more times. This chain connects TRBV14 to TRBJ1-2, with D perhaps matching TRBD1 (5 bases). CDR1 and CDR2 from the germline V gene are SGHDN and FVKESK. The length of the CDR3 is 13 residues. Between the trimmed V and J ends, which lost 1 base and 4 bases, there was a span of 7 bases. DNA of the CDR3: TGTGCCAGCAGCCAAGTAGACAGCTATGGCTACACCTTC. Residues: CASSQVDSYGYTF.

In its sample, this clonotype was seen a few times. The V call is TRBV19, the J call TRBJ2-7, with 7 bases that match TRBD2. Germline-derived CDR1 and CDR2 are LNHDA and SQIVND (reference sequence). With 6 bases clipped from V and 6 bases from J, the junction kept 8 bases outside the gene matches. CDR3 length: 13 residues. The CDR3 is CASSGAGMFEQYF. The CDR3 DNA follows: TGTGCCAGTAGCGGAGCGGGGATGTTCGAGCAGTACTTC.

The chain uses TRBV12-5 and TRBJ1-5; TRBD1 matches at 8 bases. The ends lost 6 bases at V and 4 bases at J; junction bases unmatched: 8. The CDR3 is 15 residues long. In germline, CDR1 is LGHNT, CDR2 FRNRAP. CDR3 sequence: CASGLDRGRNQPQHF. The CDR3 nucleotides are TGTGCTAGTGGCCTCGACAGGGGAAGAAATCAGCCCCAGCATTTT.

Ten or more counts support this clonotype. The chain couples TRBV29-1 to TRBJ2-1; no clear D. Germline values: CDR1 SQVTM, CDR2 ANQGSEA. The V and J ends lost 4 bases and 4 bases respectively, with 11 bases between them. The length of the CDR3 is 13 residues. In DNA, the CDR3 is TGCAGCGTTGGGGGAATAGGTTACAATGAGCAGTTCTTC. The encoded protein is CSVGGIGYNEQFF.

The sample holds many counts of this clonotype. The chain combines TRBV6-5 with TRBJ1-1; D call uncertain. Trimming removed 8 bases at V and 4 bases at J, with 14 bases between. CDR1 MNHEY and CDR2 SVGAGI come from the germline V gene. CDR3 length equals 13 residues. The chain's CDR3 is CASQVGIGTEAFF. The CDR3 coding sequence is TGTGCCAGCCAAGTAGGTATTGGCACTGAAGCTTTCTTT.

This clonotype was seen at least ten times. The chain couples TRBV7-2 to TRBJ1-1; D gene ambiguous. This CDR3 is 14 amino acids long. From germline, CDR1 is SGHTA and CDR2 FQGNSA. With 5 bases removed from V and 6 bases from J, the gap between germline ends came to 16 bases. The CDR3 bases are TGTGCCAGCAGCCCAAGACTGGCTAACGCTGAAGCTTTCTTT. Protein product: CASSPRLANAEAFF.

Many counts were recorded for this clonotype. The rearrangement joins TRBV6-2 or TRBV6-3 to TRBJ2-1; D is uncertain. V lost 5 bases to trimming and J lost 6 bases, with 11 bases between them. Germline-derived CDR1 and CDR2 are MNHEY and SVGEGT. The CDR3 contains 13 residues. This CDR3 reads CASSKPPSNEQFF. The CDR3 bases are TGTGCCAGCAGTAAGCCCCCTAGCAATGAGCAGTTCTTC.

J is TRBJ2-1 and V is TRBV11-2, with 8 nucleotides matching TRBD2. This CDR3 has 15 amino acids. The germline CDR1 and CDR2 sequences are SGHAT and FQNNGV. The V gene end was trimmed by 2 bases and the J gene end by 3 bases; junction bases not matched to a gene: 3. The CDR3: CASSLMSGGYNEQFF. The CDR3 bases are TGTGCCAGCAGCTTAATGAGCGGGGGCTACAATGAGCAGTTCTTC. The variable domain in full, with the rest retrieved from reference TRBV11-2 and TRBJ2-1, is EAGVAQSPRYKIIEKRQSVAFWCNPISGHATLYWYQQILGQGPKLLIQFQNNGVVDDSQLPKDRFSAERLKGVDSTLKIQPAKLEDSAVYLCASSLMSGGYNEQFFGPGTRLTVL.

This clonotype was observed at least ten times. The genes are TRBV28 and TRBJ1-2; perhaps TRBD1 as D (5 bases). Germline V gene lookup returns CDR1 MDHEN and CDR2 SYDVKM. The CDR3 spans 14 residues. Trimming cost V 2 bases and J 3 bases, with 10 bases left between them. The CDR3 loop reads CASSLVRDDYGYTF. The DNA for the CDR3 is TGTGCCAGCAGTTTAGTCAGGGACGACTATGGCTACACCTTC.

This clonotype came up many times. The V call is TRBV11-1, the J call TRBJ2-2; no clear D gene. The CDR3 has 16 amino acids. Germline V gene lookup returns CDR1 SGHAT and CDR2 FQDESV (reference sequence). V was cut by 1 base and J by 2 bases, with 11 bases left in between. The CDR3 is CASSLGAGLNTGELFF. CDR3 nucleotides: TGTGCCAGCAGCTTAGGAGCCGGGCTAAACACCGGGGAGCTGTTTTTT.

The chain couples TRBV11-3 to TRBJ2-5, with TRBD1 matching over 9 bases. J gave up 5 bases and V 1 base, and 5 bases lay outside the gene matches. CDR1 is SGHNT and CDR2 is YENEEA in the germline V gene. The CDR3 is 15 amino acids. In nucleotides, the CDR3 is TGTGCCAGCAGCTTAGGGACAGGGGATGAGGAGACCCAGTACTTC. This gives the protein CASSLGTGDEETQYF.

This clonotype was seen only a few times. The chain has TRBV3-1 and TRBJ2-3; no definite D call. The CDR3 has 15 amino acids. Germline V CDR1 and CDR2: LGHDT, YNNKEL (reference sequence). V lost 1 base and J 0 bases, leaving 8 bases between the germline ends. The CDR3 spells CASSQVVFSTDTQYF. CDR3 nucleotides: TGTGCCAGCAGCCAAGTGGTTTTTAGCACAGATACGCAGTATTTT.

A few counts support this clonotype. This rearrangement joins TRBV12-3 or TRBV12-4 to TRBJ1-4, with a possible D match to TRBD1 (6 bases). V was pared by 6 bases and J by 3 bases, with 11 bases between. The CDR3 loop spans 14 amino acids. CDR3 sequence reads: CASSPGHANEKLFF. CDR3 DNA sequence: TGTGCCAGCAGCCCGGGACACGCTAATGAAAAACTGTTTTTT.